The 3 T cell receptor beta chains below were found in one sample sequenced in a study of T cells after yellow fever vaccination. TCRdb independently ran MiXCR on the 5' RACE reads; one entry per CDR3 protein. The table records under 400,000 distinct CDR3 sequences, around a tenth of them present only once. Sequenced here: PBMCs, sampled on the day of the first yellow fever vaccination. All receptors derive from a young man who received the YFV17D yellow fever vaccine.

The chain has TRBV7-2 and TRBJ2-3; tentative D call: TRBD1 (6 bases). Germline V gene lookup returns CDR1 SGHTA and CDR2 FQGNSA. Trimming removed 4 bases at V and 3 bases at J, with 8 bases between. The CDR3 has 13 residues. In DNA form, the CDR3 reads TGTGCCAGCAGCTCCGGACAGACAGATACGCAGTATTTT. This translates into CASSSGQTDTQYF.

This clonotype was seen repeatedly, ten times or more. This rearrangement joins TRBV5-1 to TRBJ2-6; the D gene is possibly TRBD1 (5 bases). This CDR3 has 15 residues. Germline lookup yields CDR1 SGHRS and CDR2 YFSETQ. Deletions cut 4 bases from V and 3 bases from J, with 11 bases between. The CDR3 reads CASSPQGNGANVLTF. DNA of the CDR3: TGCGCCAGCAGCCCCCAGGGTAATGGGGCCAACGTCCTGACTTTC.

J is TRBJ2-7 and V is TRBV23-1; TRBD2 matches 11 bases. TRBV23-1 is an ORF for which the function is uncertain. The CDR3 totals 16 residues. In nucleotides, the CDR3 is TGCGTCTCCAGGCGCACAGGGGGACTAGCGGAATACGAGCAGTACTTC. Its protein product is CVSRRTGGLAEYEQYF.